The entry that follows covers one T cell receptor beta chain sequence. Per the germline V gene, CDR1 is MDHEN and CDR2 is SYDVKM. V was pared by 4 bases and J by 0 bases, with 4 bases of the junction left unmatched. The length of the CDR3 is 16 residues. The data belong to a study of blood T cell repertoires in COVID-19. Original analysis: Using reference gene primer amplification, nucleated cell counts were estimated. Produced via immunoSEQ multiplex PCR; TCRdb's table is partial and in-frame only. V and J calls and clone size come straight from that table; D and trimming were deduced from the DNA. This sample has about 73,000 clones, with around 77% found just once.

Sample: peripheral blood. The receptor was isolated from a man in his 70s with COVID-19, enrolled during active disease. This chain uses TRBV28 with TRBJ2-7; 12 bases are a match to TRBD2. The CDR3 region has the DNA TGTGCCAGCAGTTGGGGGACTAGCGGGCTCTCCTACGAGCAGTACTTC. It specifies CASSWGTSGLSYEQYF.